This T cell receptor beta chain is from a study of T cell responses to AZD1222 COVID-19 vaccine. Data came from immunoSEQ multiplex PCR; TCRdb stores just in-frame clones and leaves some out. The sample yields around 84,000 clones, 80% to 90% seen once. The specimen was peripheral blood, collected on day 0 of AZD1222 vaccination. The clonotype originates from an adult in good health.

CDR3 sequence: CASSTGPAGGEQYF. DNA for the CDR3: TGTGCCAGCTCCACCGGTCCCGCTGGAGGCGAGCAGTACTTC. The V call is TRBV18, the J call TRBJ2-7, with D tentatively TRBD2 (5 bases). Deletions cut 6 bases from V and 6 bases from J, with 18 bases between. The CDR3 has 14 amino acids. Per germline, CDR1 KGHSH and CDR2 LQKENI.